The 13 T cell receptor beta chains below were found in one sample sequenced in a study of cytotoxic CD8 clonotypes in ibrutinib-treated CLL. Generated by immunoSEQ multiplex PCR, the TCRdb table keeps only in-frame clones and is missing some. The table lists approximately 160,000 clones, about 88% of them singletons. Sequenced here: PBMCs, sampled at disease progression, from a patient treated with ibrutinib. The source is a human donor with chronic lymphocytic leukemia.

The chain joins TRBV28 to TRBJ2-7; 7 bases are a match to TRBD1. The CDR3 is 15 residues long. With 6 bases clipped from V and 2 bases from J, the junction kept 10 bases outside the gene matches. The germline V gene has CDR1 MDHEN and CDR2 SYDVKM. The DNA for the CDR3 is TGTGCCAGCAGGTTTCAGGGGGTAGAACCCTACGAGCAGTACTTC. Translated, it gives CASRFQGVEPYEQYF.

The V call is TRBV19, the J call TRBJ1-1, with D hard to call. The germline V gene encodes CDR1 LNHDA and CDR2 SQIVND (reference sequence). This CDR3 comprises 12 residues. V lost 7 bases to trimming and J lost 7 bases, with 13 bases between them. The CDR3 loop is CASIPPGGEAFF. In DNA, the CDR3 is TGTGCCAGTATCCCCCCGGGAGGTGAAGCTTTCTTT.

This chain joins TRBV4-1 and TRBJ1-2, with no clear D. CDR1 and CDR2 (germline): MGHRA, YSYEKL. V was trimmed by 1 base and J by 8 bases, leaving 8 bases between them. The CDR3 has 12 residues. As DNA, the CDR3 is TGCGCCAGCAGCCAAGCGTCTGGAGGCTACACCTTC. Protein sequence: CASSQASGGYTF.

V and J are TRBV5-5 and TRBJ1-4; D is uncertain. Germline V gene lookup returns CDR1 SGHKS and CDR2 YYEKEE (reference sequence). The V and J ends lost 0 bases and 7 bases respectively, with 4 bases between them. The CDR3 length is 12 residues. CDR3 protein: CASSLGVEKLFF. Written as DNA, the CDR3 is TGTGCCAGCAGCTTGGGTGTTGAAAAACTGTTTTTT. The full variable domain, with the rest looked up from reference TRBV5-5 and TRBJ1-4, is DAGVTQSPTHLIKTRGQQVTLRCSPISGHKSVSWYQQVLGQGPQFIFQYYEKEERGRGNFPDRFSARQFPNYSSELNVNALLLGDSALYLCASSLGVEKLFFGSGTQLSVL.

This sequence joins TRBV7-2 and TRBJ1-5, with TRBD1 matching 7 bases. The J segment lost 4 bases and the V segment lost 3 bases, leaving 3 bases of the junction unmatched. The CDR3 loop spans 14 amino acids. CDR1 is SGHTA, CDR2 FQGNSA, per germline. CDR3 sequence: CASSLVQGNQPQHF. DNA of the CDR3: TGTGCCAGCAGCTTGGTACAGGGGAATCAGCCCCAGCATTTT.

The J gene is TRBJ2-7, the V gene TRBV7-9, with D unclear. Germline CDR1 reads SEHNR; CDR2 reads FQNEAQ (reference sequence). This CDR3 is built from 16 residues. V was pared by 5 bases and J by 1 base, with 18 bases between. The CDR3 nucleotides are TGTGCCAGCAGCCAAACCGGAGTAGCAGATTCCTACGAGCAGTACTTC. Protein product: CASSQTGVADSYEQYF. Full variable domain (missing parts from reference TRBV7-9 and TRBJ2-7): DTGVSQNPRHKITKRGQNVTFRCDPISEHNRLYWYRQTLGQGPEFLTYFQNEAQLEKSRLLSDRFSAERPKGSFSTLEIQRTEQGDSAMYLCASSQTGVADSYEQYFGPGTRLTVT.

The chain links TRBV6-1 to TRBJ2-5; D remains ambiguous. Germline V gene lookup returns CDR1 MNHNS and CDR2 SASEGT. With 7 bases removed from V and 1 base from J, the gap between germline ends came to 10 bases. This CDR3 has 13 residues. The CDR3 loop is CASTPGAQETQYF. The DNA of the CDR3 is TGTGCCAGCACTCCGGGCGCCCAAGAGACCCAGTACTTC.

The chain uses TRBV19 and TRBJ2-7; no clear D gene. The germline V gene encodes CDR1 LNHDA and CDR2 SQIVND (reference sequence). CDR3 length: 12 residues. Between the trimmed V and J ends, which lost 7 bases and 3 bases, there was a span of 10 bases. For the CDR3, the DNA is TGTGCCAGTAACGACGGGCTCTACGAGCAGTACTTC. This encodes CASNDGLYEQYF.

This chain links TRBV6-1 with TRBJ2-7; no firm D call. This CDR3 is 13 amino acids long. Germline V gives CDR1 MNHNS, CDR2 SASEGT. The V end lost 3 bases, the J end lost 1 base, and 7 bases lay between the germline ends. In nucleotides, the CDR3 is TGTGCCAGCAGTGACAGTGTGTCCTACGAGCAGTACTTC. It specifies CASSDSVSYEQYF.

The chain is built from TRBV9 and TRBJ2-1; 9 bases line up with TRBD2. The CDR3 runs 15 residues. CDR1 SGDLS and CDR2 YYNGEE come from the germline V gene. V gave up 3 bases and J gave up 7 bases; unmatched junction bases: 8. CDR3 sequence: CASSDRLAALNEQFF. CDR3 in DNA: TGTGCCAGCAGCGACAGACTAGCGGCCTTGAATGAGCAGTTCTTC. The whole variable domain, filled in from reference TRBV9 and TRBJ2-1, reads DSGVTQTPKHLITATGQRVTLRCSPRSGDLSVYWYQQSLDQGLQFLIQYYNGEERAKGNILERFSAQQFPDLHSELNLSSLELGDSALYFCASSDRLAALNEQFFGPGTRLTVL.

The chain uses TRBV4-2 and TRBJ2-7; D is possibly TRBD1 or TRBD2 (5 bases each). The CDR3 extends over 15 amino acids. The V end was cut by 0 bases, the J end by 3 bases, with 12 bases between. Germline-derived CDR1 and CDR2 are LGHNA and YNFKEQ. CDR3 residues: CASSQELPGSYEQYF. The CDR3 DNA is TGTGCCAGCAGCCAAGAACTACCAGGGAGCTACGAGCAGTACTTC.

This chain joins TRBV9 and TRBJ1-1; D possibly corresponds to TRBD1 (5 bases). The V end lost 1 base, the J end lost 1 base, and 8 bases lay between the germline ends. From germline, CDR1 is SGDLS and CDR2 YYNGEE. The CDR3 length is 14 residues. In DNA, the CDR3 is TGTGCCAGCAGCGTACGAGACAGGAACACTGAAGCTTTCTTT. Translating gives CASSVRDRNTEAFF.

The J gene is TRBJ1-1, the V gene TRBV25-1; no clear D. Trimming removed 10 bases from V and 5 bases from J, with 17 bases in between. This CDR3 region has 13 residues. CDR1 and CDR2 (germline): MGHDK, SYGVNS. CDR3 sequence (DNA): TGTGCCACCTCGTTGGGAGCGGGGACTGAAGCTTTCTTT. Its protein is CATSLGAGTEAFF.